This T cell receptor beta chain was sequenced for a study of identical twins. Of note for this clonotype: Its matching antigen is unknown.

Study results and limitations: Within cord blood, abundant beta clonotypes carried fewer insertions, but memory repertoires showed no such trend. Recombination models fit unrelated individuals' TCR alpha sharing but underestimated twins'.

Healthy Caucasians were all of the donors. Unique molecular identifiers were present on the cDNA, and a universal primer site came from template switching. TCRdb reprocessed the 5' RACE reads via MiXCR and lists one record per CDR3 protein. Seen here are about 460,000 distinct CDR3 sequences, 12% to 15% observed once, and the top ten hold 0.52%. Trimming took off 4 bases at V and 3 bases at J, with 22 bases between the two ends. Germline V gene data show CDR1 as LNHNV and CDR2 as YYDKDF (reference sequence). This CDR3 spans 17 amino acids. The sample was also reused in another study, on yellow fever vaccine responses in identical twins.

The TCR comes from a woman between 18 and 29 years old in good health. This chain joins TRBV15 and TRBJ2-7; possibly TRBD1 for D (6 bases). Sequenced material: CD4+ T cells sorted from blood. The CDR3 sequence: CATSKSRGRGGFYEQYF. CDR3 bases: TGTGCCACCAGCAAATCCAGGGGCCGCGGCGGATTCTACGAGCAGTACTTC.